This T cell receptor beta chain was sequenced in a study of long-term antiretroviral therapy in people with HIV. Each HIV participant was treated in the United States. A note on this clone: Its target is not known.

Survey-level immunoSEQ v3.0 assays were run. Generated by immunoSEQ multiplex PCR, the TCRdb table keeps only in-frame clones and is missing some. The repertoire includes almost 35,000 clones, about 85% of them detected once, and about 5.3% sits in the top ten. V was clipped by 0 bases and J by 2 bases, with 10 bases between them. This CDR3 region has 15 residues. In germline, CDR1 is KGHSH, CDR2 LQKENI. Overall study results and limits: The study found that diversity rose after ART but stayed below transplant donor controls. CDR3 length ranges were narrower in HIV repertoires than in controls. The study lacked data on ART adherence, viral resistance or therapy changes.

Sequenced material: unsorted PBMCs, taken about 2.7 years before starting antiretroviral therapy. This receptor was obtained from a young woman with HIV. The chain couples TRBV18 to TRBJ1-2; D is unresolved. The CDR3 bases are TGTGCCAGCTCACCACCGACGGGCGAGAACTATGGCTACACCTTC. As protein: CASSPPTGENYGYTF.